The 27 T cell receptor beta chains in this list originate from one sample, sequenced in a study of CD8 T cells in ankylosing spondylitis. Broader study findings: For ankylosing spondylitis blood, a TCR beta motif of seven to nine highly homologous variants appeared characteristic.

TCRdb ran MiXCR on the 5' RACE reads and lists one entry per CDR3 protein. The sample holds about 500,000 distinct CDR3 sequences, roughly an eighth seen once. The antigens these receptors bind are not known. The sequenced sample consisted of blood, either unsorted or a sorted T cell fraction (not recorded which). These receptors came from a male donor with ankylosing spondylitis.

This rearrangement joins TRBV25-1 to TRBJ2-2; perhaps TRBD2 as D (6 bases). V lost 5 bases to trimming and J lost 1 base, with 8 bases between them. The CDR3 has 14 residues. Looked up from germline, CDR1 is MGHDK and CDR2 is SYGVNS. The CDR3 sequence: CASSRELNTGELFF. The CDR3 DNA reads as TGTGCCAGCAGTCGGGAGTTGAACACCGGGGAGCTGTTTTTT.

Only a few counts were recorded for this clonotype. The chain uses TRBV15 and TRBJ1-2; a possible D gene is TRBD1 (5 bases). The V gene lost 3 bases and the J gene lost 2 bases, with 13 bases spanning the gap. This CDR3 spans 15 amino acids. CDR1 and CDR2 from the germline V gene are LNHNV and YYDKDF (reference sequence). The DNA for the CDR3 is TGTGCCACCAGCAGTGGGACTGAACGCAACTATGGCTACACCTTC. Its protein is CATSSGTERNYGYTF.

The chain employs TRBV3-1 and TRBJ1-1, with 7 bases aligning to TRBD1. Germline values: CDR1 LGHDT, CDR2 YNNKEL (reference sequence). Unmatched junction bases numbered 5, after V lost 0 bases and J lost 4 bases. This CDR3 is 15 amino acids long. For the CDR3, the DNA is TGTGCCAGCAGCCAAGATCCAGGGGGTACCACTGAAGCTTTCTTT. Translated, it gives CASSQDPGGTTEAFF.

The chain is built from TRBV20-1 and TRBJ1-6; D is perhaps TRBD1 (6 bases). The CDR3 runs to 13 residues. CDR1 DFQATT and CDR2 SNEGSKA come from the germline V gene (reference sequence). Trimming removed 6 bases from V and 10 bases from J, with 16 bases in between. The CDR3 region is CSARARGRSPLHF. The CDR3 DNA reads as TGCAGTGCCCGGGCCAGGGGTCGGTCACCCCTCCACTTT.

This clonotype was counted between two and nine times. The chain couples TRBV10-3 to TRBJ2-1, with D unclear. CDR1 is ENHRY, CDR2 SYGVKD, per germline. V lost 3 bases and J 7 bases, leaving 7 bases between the germline ends. This CDR3 has 12 residues. CDR3 coding DNA: TGTGCCATCAGTGATATGGGTAATGAGCAGTTCTTC. This gives the protein CAISDMGNEQFF.

The chain employs TRBV12-3 or TRBV12-4 and TRBJ2-7, with D unclear. The length of the CDR3 is 13 residues. The V end was cut by 1 base, the J end by 4 bases, with 8 bases between. The CDR3 region is CASSLGPGYEQYV. CDR3 coding DNA: TGTGCCAGCAGTTTAGGACCAGGTTACGAGCAGTACGTC.

This clonotype was detected only a few times. V is TRBV6-2 or TRBV6-3 and J is TRBJ2-1; D might be TRBD1 or TRBD2, each matching 7 bases. Germline V CDR1 and CDR2: MNHEY, SVGEGT. The CDR3 length is 16 residues. Trimming took off 7 bases at V and 6 bases at J, with 22 bases between the two ends. The CDR3 protein is CASIRQGGGSANEQFF. Here the CDR3 DNA reads TGTGCCAGCATCCGCCAGGGGGGCGGGAGCGCCAATGAGCAGTTCTTC.

J is TRBJ1-5 and V is TRBV6-1; TRBD1 matches at 7 bases. Germline V lookup: CDR1 MNHNS, CDR2 SASEGT. The CDR3 extends over 14 amino acids. V lost 4 bases and J lost 9; bases outside the gene matches: 9. In nucleotides, the CDR3 is TGTGCCAGCAGTGGAAGGACAGGTTTGGGGCCCCAGCATTTT. It codes for CASSGRTGLGPQHF.

This chain links TRBV12-3 or TRBV12-4 with TRBJ1-1; no reliable D call. CDR3 size: 14 residues. Trimming stripped 4 bases from V and 5 bases from J, with 14 bases between. The CDR3 region has the DNA TGTGCCAGCAGTTATCCGGGTCGAAAGACTGAAGCTTTCTTT. This sequence encodes CASSYPGRKTEAFF.

V gene TRBV20-1 combines with J gene TRBJ1-1; D is ambiguous. Trimming took off 6 bases at V and 5 bases at J, with 10 bases between the two ends. Germline lookup yields CDR1 DFQATT and CDR2 SNEGSKA (reference sequence). The CDR3 contains 11 residues. CDR3 DNA: TGCAGTGCCCGGCGACGGACTGAAGCTTTCTTT. Its protein product is CSARRRTEAFF.

This sequence joins TRBV27 and TRBJ2-1, with 7 positions matching TRBD2. The trim removed 6 bases at V and 0 bases at J, leaving 11 bases unmatched. Germline V gives CDR1 MNHEY, CDR2 SMNVEV (reference sequence). This CDR3 contains 17 residues. CDR3 DNA: TGTGCCAGCAGGCACCTAGCGGCGGGAAGCTCCTACAATGAGCAGTTCTTC. Encoded protein: CASRHLAAGSSYNEQFF.

This clonotype was observed many times. V is TRBV24-1 and J is TRBJ2-1; D is ambiguous. Germline V lookup: CDR1 KGHDR, CDR2 SFDVKD. CDR3 length equals 16 residues. Between the trimmed V and J ends, which lost 3 bases and 1 base, there was a span of 12 bases. CDR3 region: CATSDPGGVSYNEQFF. CDR3 DNA: TGTGCCACCAGTGATCCAGGCGGCGTTTCCTACAATGAGCAGTTCTTC.

This chain links TRBV29-1 with TRBJ2-1, with 9 bases aligning to TRBD1. With 0 bases clipped from V and 1 base from J, the junction kept 10 bases outside the gene matches. Per germline, CDR1 SQVTM and CDR2 ANQGSEA. The CDR3 has 18 residues. CDR3 sequence: CSVEDSGQGIRSYNEQFF. CDR3 DNA sequence: TGCAGCGTTGAAGATAGTGGACAGGGGATACGATCCTACAATGAGCAGTTCTTC.

This clonotype was found a few times. The chain uses TRBV5-4 and TRBJ1-6, with TRBD1 as a possible D gene (5 bases). The length of the CDR3 is 15 residues. Trimming cost V 0 bases and J 10 bases, with 14 bases left between them. Germline CDR1 and CDR2: SGHNT and YYREEE (reference sequence). CDR3 region: CASSLDGRVVSPLHF. CDR3 DNA: TGTGCCAGCAGCTTGGACGGCAGGGTGGTATCACCCCTCCACTTT.

This chain links TRBV7-8 with TRBJ2-7; D might be TRBD1 (5 bases). The V end lost 1 base, the J end lost 6 bases, and 13 bases lay between the germline ends. This CDR3 spans 14 amino acids. Germline CDR1 is SGHVS and CDR2 is FQNEAQ. CDR3 in amino acids: CASSLEAGYLEQYV. Written as DNA, the CDR3 is TGTGCCAGCAGCTTAGAGGCAGGGTATCTCGAGCAGTACGTC.

This clonotype was observed at least ten times. V usage is TRBV10-3 and J usage is TRBJ2-1; tentatively, D is TRBD1 (5 bases). The CDR3 length is 15 residues. Per germline, CDR1 ENHRY and CDR2 SYGVKD. The V end lost 6 bases, the J end lost 1 base, and 13 bases lay between the germline ends. The CDR3 spells CAIRSDKGSYNEQFF. CDR3 DNA sequence: TGTGCCATCAGATCGGATAAGGGGTCCTACAATGAGCAGTTCTTC.

This clonotype was counted ten times or more. J is TRBJ1-1 and V is TRBV5-5; tentative D call: TRBD1 (5 bases). V was clipped by 0 bases and J by 2 bases, with 11 bases between them. Per germline, CDR1 SGHKS and CDR2 YYEKEE (reference sequence). The CDR3 spans 15 residues. DNA for the CDR3: TGTGCCAGCAGCTTGGCCATGGGGGGTAACACTGAAGCTTTCTTT. Encoded protein: CASSLAMGGNTEAFF.

This chain connects TRBV7-8 to TRBJ2-1; no definite D call. Germline V gives CDR1 SGHVS, CDR2 FQNEAQ. V dropped 1 base and J dropped 5 bases, with 15 bases sitting between them. The CDR3 extends over 16 amino acids. The DNA of the CDR3 is TGTGCCAGCAGCTTAGGCAGGTGGGAAACGAACAATGAGCAGTTCTTC. It specifies CASSLGRWETNNEQFF.

The rearrangement joins TRBV12-5 to TRBJ2-1; 7 bases align to TRBD1. CDR3 size: 13 residues. The J segment lost 6 bases and the V segment lost 3 bases, leaving 2 bases of the junction unmatched. Germline lookup yields CDR1 LGHNT and CDR2 FRNRAP. CDR3 sequence reads: CASGLDRVNEQFF. The CDR3 bases are TGTGCTAGTGGTTTAGACAGGGTCAATGAGCAGTTCTTC.

The V and J genes are TRBV20-1 and TRBJ1-5; the D is unclear. This CDR3 has 11 residues. Germline CDR1 is DFQATT and CDR2 is SNEGSKA (reference sequence). V was clipped by 3 bases and J by 3 bases, with 3 bases between them. DNA of the CDR3: TGCAGTGCTAGGGACAATCAGCCCCAGCATTTT. Protein: CSARDNQPQHF.

This clonotype turned up a few times. The chain uses TRBV6-5 and TRBJ2-7, with TRBD2 matching 9 bases. Looked up from germline, CDR1 is MNHEY and CDR2 is SVGAGI. The CDR3 runs 15 residues. V trimming: 4 bases; J trimming: 2 bases; junction bases outside the gene matches: 6. CDR3 bases: TGTGCCAGCAGTTTCCAGCGGGAGGCACCCTACGAGCAGTACGTC. It is translated as CASSFQREAPYEQYV.

The J gene is TRBJ2-3, the V gene TRBV29-1; maybe TRBD2 (5 bases). Trimming cost V 3 bases and J 0 bases, with 7 bases left between them. The CDR3 runs 13 residues. The germline gives CDR1 SQVTM, CDR2 ANQGSEA. The CDR3 sequence: CSVDEGSTDTQYF. The DNA for the CDR3 is TGCAGCGTTGACGAGGGTAGCACAGATACGCAGTATTTT.

This clonotype has only a few counts. The chain employs TRBV29-1 and TRBJ2-1, with D maybe TRBD1 (7 bases). V was shortened by 5 bases and J by 3 bases, with 14 bases between the two germline ends. The CDR3 has 14 amino acids. Germline loops: CDR1 SQVTM, CDR2 ANQGSEA. CDR3 DNA: TGCAGCGTTTTAAGACAGGGAGGCTACAATGAGCAGTTCTTC. Protein: CSVLRQGGYNEQFF.

The gene calls are TRBV15 and TRBJ2-5, with 7 nucleotides matching TRBD2. There are 15 residues in the CDR3. Trimming removed 2 bases from V and 5 bases from J; junction bases left unmatched: 8. Looked up from germline, CDR1 is LNHNV and CDR2 is YYDKDF (reference sequence). The CDR3 coding sequence is TGTGCCACCAGCAGATCACGTCTAGCGGAGGAGACCCAGTACTTC. The encoded protein is CATSRSRLAEETQYF.

This clonotype was seen more than once but under ten times. This sequence joins TRBV5-1 and TRBJ2-1; 9 bases fit TRBD2. Germline V gives CDR1 SGHRS, CDR2 YFSETQ. V dropped 0 bases and J dropped 4; count of bases not matched to a gene: 5. The CDR3 loop spans 16 amino acids. CDR3 residues: CASSLVPSGIYNEQFF. The CDR3 DNA is TGCGCCAGCAGCTTGGTCCCTAGCGGGATTTACAATGAGCAGTTCTTC.

The chain combines TRBV5-1 with TRBJ2-1, with D perhaps given as TRBD1 or TRBD2 (5 bases each). V lost 4 bases, J lost 5 bases, and 13 bases lay in between. Germline CDR1 is SGHRS and CDR2 is YFSETQ. CDR3 length: 14 amino acids. CDR3 sequence: CASSTGPNNNEQFF. The DNA for the CDR3 is TGCGCCAGCAGCACGGGACCAAATAACAATGAGCAGTTCTTC.

This clonotype was counted at least ten times. This chain links TRBV12-3 or TRBV12-4 with TRBJ1-2, with D perhaps TRBD1 (5 bases). The V end was cut by 2 bases, the J end by 7 bases, with 11 bases between. The CDR3 runs to 13 residues. The CDR3 spells CASSLKGESGYTF. In nucleotides, the CDR3 is TGTGCCAGCAGTTTAAAAGGGGAAAGTGGCTACACCTTC.